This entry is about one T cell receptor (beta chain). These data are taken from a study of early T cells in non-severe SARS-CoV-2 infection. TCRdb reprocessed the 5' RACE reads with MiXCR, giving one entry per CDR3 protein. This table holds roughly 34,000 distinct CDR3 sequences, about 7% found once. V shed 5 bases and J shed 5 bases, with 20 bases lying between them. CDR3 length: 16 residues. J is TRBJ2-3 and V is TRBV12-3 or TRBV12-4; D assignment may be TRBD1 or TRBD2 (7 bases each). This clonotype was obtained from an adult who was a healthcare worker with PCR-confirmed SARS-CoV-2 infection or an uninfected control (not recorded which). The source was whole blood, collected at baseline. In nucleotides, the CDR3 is TGTGCCAGCAGTATCCTCCGGGGCAGGGGGGGAGATACGCAGTATTTT. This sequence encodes CASSILRGRGGDTQYF.